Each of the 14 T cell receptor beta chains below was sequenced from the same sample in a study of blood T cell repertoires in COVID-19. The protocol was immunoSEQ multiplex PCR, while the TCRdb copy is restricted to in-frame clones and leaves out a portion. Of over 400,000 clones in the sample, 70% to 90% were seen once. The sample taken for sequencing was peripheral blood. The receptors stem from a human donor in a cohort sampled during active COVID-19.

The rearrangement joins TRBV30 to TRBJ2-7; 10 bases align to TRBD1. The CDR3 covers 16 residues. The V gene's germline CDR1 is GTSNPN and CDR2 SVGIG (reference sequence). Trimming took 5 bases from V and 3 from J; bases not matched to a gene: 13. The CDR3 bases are TGTGCCTGGGGGGCCTGGAGACAGGGGGCGGGCTACGAGCAGTACTTC. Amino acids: CAWGAWRQGAGYEQYF.

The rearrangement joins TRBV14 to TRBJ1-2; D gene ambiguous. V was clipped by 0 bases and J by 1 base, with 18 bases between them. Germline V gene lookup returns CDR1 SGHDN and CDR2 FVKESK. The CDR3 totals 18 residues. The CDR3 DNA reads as TGTGCCAGCAGCCAAGAGTACACAGATCCTCAACGTAACTATGGCTACACCTTC. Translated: CASSQEYTDPQRNYGYTF.

The CDR3 bases are TGTGCCAGCAGCTTAACGGGCGGGAGGTCTCAGGGGTTCTTC. This translates into CASSLTGGRSQGFF. This rearrangement joins TRBV7-2 to TRBJ2-1; 8 bases are a match to TRBD2. Germline V gene lookup returns CDR1 SGHTA and CDR2 FQGNSA. Trimming removed 2 bases from V and 15 bases from J; junction bases left unmatched: 12. This CDR3 has 14 residues.

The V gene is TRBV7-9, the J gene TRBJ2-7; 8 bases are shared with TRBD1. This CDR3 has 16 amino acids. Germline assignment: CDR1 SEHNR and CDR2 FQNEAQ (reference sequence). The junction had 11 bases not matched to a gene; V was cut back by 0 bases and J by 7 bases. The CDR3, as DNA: TGTGCCAGCAGCTTAGCCGCCGGACAGGGCGTGGGGGAGCAGTACTTC. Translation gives CASSLAAGQGVGEQYF.

Here the CDR3 reads CASSPGQGARNEQYF. The CDR3 bases are TGTGCCAGCAGTCCGGGACAGGGGGCGCGCAACGAGCAGTACTTC. The V gene is TRBV27, the J gene TRBJ2-7, with 12 bases fitting TRBD1. The germline V gene has CDR1 MNHEY and CDR2 SMNVEV (reference sequence). This CDR3 is built from 15 residues. J was trimmed by 5 bases and V by 5 bases; bases with no gene match: 7.

The CDR3 reads CASSPQTSGTDTQYF. The CDR3 DNA is TGTGCCAGCAGCCCCCAAACTAGCGGCACAGATACGCAGTATTTT. The chain joins TRBV9 to TRBJ2-3; 7 bases line up with TRBD2. CDR3 length equals 15 residues. The J segment lost 1 base and the V segment lost 4 bases, leaving 6 bases of the junction unmatched. Per the germline V gene, CDR1 is SGDLS and CDR2 is YYNGEE. The full variable domain, completed using reference TRBV9 and TRBJ2-3, is DSGVTQTPKHLITATGQRVTLRCSPRSGDLSVYWYQQSLDQGLQFLIQYYNGEERAKGNILERFSAQQFPDLHSELNLSSLELGDSALYFCASSPQTSGTDTQYFGPGTRLTVL.

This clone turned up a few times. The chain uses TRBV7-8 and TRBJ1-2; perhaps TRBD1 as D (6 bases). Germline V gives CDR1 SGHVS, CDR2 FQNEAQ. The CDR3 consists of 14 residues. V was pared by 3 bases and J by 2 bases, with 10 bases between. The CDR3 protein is CASSFGQSNYGYTF. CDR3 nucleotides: TGTGCCAGCAGCTTCGGACAGTCAAACTATGGCTACACCTTC.

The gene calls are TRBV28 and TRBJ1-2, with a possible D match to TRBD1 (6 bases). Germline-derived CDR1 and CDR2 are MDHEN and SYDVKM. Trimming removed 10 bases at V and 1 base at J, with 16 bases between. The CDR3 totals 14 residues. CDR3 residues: CATVGGPFNYGYTF. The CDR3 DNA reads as TGTGCCACCGTTGGGGGCCCTTTTAACTATGGCTACACCTTC.

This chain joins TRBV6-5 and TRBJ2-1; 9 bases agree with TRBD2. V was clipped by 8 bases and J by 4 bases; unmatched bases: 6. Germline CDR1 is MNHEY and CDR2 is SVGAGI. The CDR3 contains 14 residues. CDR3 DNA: TGTGCCAGCCAAATAGCGGGAGAGTACAATGAGCAGTTCTTC. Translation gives CASQIAGEYNEQFF.

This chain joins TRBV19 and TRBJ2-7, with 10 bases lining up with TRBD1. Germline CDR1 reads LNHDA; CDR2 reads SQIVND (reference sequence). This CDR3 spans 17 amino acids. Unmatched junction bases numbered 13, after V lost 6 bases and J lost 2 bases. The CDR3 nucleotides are TGTGCCAGTAGAGCTCAGGGACAGGGGCGACCTCCCTACGAGCAGTACTTC. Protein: CASRAQGQGRPPYEQYF. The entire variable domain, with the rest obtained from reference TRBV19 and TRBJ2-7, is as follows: DGGITQSPKYLFRKEGQNVTLSCEQNLNHDAMYWYRQDPGQGLRLIYYSQIVNDFQKGDIAEGYSVSREKKESFPLTVTSAQKNPTAFYLCASRAQGQGRPPYEQYFGPGTRLTVT.

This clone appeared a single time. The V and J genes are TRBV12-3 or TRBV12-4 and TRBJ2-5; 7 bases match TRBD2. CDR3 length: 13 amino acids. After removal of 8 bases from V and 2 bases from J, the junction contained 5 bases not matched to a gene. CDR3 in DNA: TGTGCCAGCGTGCTAGCGGCTCAAGAGACCCAGTACTTC. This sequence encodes CASVLAAQETQYF.

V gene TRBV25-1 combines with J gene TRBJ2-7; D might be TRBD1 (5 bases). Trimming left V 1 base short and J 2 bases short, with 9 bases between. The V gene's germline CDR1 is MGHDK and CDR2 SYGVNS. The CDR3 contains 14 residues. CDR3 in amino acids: CASSEWGGAYEQYF. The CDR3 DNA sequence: TGTGCCAGCAGTGAATGGGGCGGTGCCTACGAGCAGTACTTC.

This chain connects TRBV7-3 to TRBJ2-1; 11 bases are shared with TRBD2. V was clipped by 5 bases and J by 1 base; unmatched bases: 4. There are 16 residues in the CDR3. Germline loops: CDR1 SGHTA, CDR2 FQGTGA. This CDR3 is CASSTSGSESYNEQFF. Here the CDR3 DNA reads TGTGCCAGCAGCACTAGCGGGAGCGAATCCTACAATGAGCAGTTCTTC.

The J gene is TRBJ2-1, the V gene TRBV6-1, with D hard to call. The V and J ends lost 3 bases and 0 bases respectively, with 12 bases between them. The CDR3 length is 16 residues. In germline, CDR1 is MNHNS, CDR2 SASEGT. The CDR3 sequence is CASSDPDWSSYNEQFF. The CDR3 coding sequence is TGTGCCAGCAGTGATCCTGACTGGAGCTCCTACAATGAGCAGTTCTTC.